The 8 T cell receptor beta chains in this list originate from one sample, sequenced in a study of blood T cells in healthy people across ages. Together with a sample-barcoded 5' primer, a J-beta primer mix was included in a second PCR lasting about 7 to 11 cycles. TCRdb reanalysed the 5' RACE reads using MiXCR and keeps one entry per CDR3 protein. The data contain about 620,000 distinct CDR3 sequences, roughly 21% of them singletons. Sequencing input: blood. These TCRs come from a man between 65 and 85 years old in good health.

The chain employs TRBV5-8 and TRBJ2-4; D gene unclear. Trimming removed 4 bases from V and 1 base from J, with 9 bases in between. Germline assignment: CDR1 SGHTS and CDR2 YDEGEE. CDR3 size: 14 residues. In nucleotides, the CDR3 is TGTGCCAGCAGCCGAATTTCGGCCAAAAACATTCAGTACTTC. Translating it yields CASSRISAKNIQYF. Using reference TRBV5-8 and TRBJ2-4 for the parts outside the CDR3, the full variable domain is EAGVTQSPTHLIKTRGQQATLRCSPISGHTSVYWYQQALGLGLQFLLWYDEGEERNRGNFPPRFSGRQFPNYSSELNVNALELEDSALYLCASSRISAKNIQYFGAGTRLSVL.

The CDR3 DNA follows: TGTGCCAGTAAAGCAGGGGGCAGTCGGACTGAAGCTTTCTTT. Translating gives CASKAGGSRTEAFF. The V call is TRBV19, the J call TRBJ1-1; 8 bases fit TRBD1. Germline assignment: CDR1 LNHDA and CDR2 SQIVND (reference sequence). The CDR3 is made up of 14 amino acids. Unmatched junction bases numbered 9, after V lost 7 bases and J lost 5 bases.

CDR3 coding DNA: TGTGCCACCAGTGATTTGACTAGCGGGGCGAACACCGGGGAGCTGTTTTTT. Translated: CATSDLTSGANTGELFF. The genes are TRBV24-1 and TRBJ2-2; 10 nucleotides line up with TRBD2. V lost 0 bases to trimming and J lost 0 bases; unmatched junction nucleotides: 0. Germline-derived CDR1 and CDR2 are KGHDR and SFDVKD. The CDR3 spans 17 residues.

Points on this clonotype: Just one base apart from a much larger clone, this may be a read error. The V and J genes are TRBV11-2 and TRBJ2-5, with D perhaps TRBD1 (5 bases). The J call may not be correct, given that the DNA end is closer to TRBJ2-7. CDR1 and CDR2 from the germline V gene are SGHAT and FQNNGV. This CDR3 comprises 12 residues. DNA of the CDR3: TGTGCCAGCAGCCGACAGCCCTACGAGCAGTACTTC. Translating gives CASSRQPYEQYF.

This chain connects TRBV28 to TRBJ2-4; TRBD1 is a possible D gene (6 bases). CDR3 length: 15 amino acids. Germline CDR1 is MDHEN and CDR2 is SYDVKM. Trimming left V 6 bases short and J 2 bases short, with 14 bases between. Written as DNA, the CDR3 is TGTGCCAGCAGGGGTCACAGGGACACCAAAAACATTCAGTACTTC. This encodes CASRGHRDTKNIQYF.

The chain uses TRBV9 and TRBJ1-4, with D maybe TRBD1 (5 bases). In germline, CDR1 is SGDLS, CDR2 YYNGEE. The length of the CDR3 is 13 residues. V shed 0 bases and J shed 7 bases, with 7 bases lying between them. The CDR3 DNA reads as TGTGCCAGCAGCGTAGCTACAGGTGAAAAACTGTTTTTT. Encoded protein: CASSVATGEKLFF.

There are a few counts of this clonotype. This chain links TRBV6-1 with TRBJ2-1, with 11 bases lining up with TRBD2. V shed 2 bases and J 0 bases; nucleotides not matched to a gene: 9. This CDR3 has 19 residues. The germline CDR1 and CDR2 sequences are MNHNS and SASEGT. The chain's CDR3 is CASSERVAGGPSSYNEQFF. The CDR3 bases are TGTGCCAGCAGTGAAAGGGTAGCGGGAGGGCCGAGCTCCTACAATGAGCAGTTCTTC.

This clonotype occurred many times. The chain joins TRBV4-3 to TRBJ1-2, with 8 positions matching TRBD1. The germline V gene has CDR1 LGHNA and CDR2 YSLEER. V lost 3 bases, J lost 2 bases, and 5 bases stayed unmatched. This CDR3 has 15 amino acids. This CDR3 is CASSQGQVGNYGYTF. The CDR3 DNA sequence: TGCGCCAGCAGCCAGGGACAGGTGGGCAACTATGGCTACACCTTC.